What follows describes a single T cell receptor beta chain. The data were obtained in a study of early stage breast cancer tumors. Here immunoSEQ multiplex PCR was the method, and the copy in TCRdb shows in-frame clones only, minus some. The top ten hold around 5% of the sample, which has fewer than 80,000 clones, over 80% seen once. Germline V gives CDR1 MNHEY, CDR2 SVGAGI. Trimming cost V 6 bases and J 0 bases; bases outside gene matches: 7. CDR3 length equals 15 residues. Sequencing used blood. This TCR came from a person aged 35 to 50 with breast cancer. The rearrangement links TRBV6-5 to TRBJ1-1, with 7 bases lining up with TRBD1. The CDR3 DNA follows: TGTGCCAGCAGGATACAGGGGTCTGTGAACACTGAAGCTTTCTTT. It yields the protein CASRIQGSVNTEAFF.